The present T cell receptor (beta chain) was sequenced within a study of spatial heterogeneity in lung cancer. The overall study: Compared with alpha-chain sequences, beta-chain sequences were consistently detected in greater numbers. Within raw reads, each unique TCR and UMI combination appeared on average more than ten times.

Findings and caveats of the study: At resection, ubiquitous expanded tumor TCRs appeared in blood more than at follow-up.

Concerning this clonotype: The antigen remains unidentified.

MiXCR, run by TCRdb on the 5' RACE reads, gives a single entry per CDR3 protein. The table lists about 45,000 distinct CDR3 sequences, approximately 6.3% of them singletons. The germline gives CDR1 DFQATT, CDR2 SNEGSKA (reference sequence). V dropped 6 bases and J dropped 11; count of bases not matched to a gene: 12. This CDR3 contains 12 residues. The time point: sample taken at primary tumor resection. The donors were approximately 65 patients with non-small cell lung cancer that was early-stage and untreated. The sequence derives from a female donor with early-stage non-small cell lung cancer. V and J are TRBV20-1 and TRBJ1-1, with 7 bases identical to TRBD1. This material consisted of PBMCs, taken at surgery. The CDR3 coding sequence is TGCAGTGCCATCGACAGGGAGGGAGTGGCTTTCTTT. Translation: CSAIDREGVAFF.